This T cell receptor beta chain derives from a study of human T cells and chemical hapten exposure. Study in general: The sensitizing agent was 2% DPC, placed on approximately 2 cm by approximately 2 cm of upper inner arm skin. Across its approximately 25 weeks, the study gave patients weekly diphenylcyclopropenone doses to the scalp. Study-wide results and caveats: DPC sensitization left the count of TCRs above 1 in 1000 unchanged.

Trimming shortened V by 4 bases and J by 0 bases, and 11 bases separated the two germline ends. The CDR3 has 15 residues. The V gene's germline CDR1 is SGHKS and CDR2 YYEKEE (reference sequence). This clonotype was found a few times. The antigen is unknown. In the original workflow: More than 95,000 TCRs per sample was the median, with a range of about 20,000 to 690,600. TCRdb redid the calling of the RACE reads with MiXCR, one entry per CDR3 protein. The V and J calls follow TCRdb's processing rather than the paper's. This sample has tens of thousands of distinct CDR3 sequences; about 9.3% occur once, and the top ten carry 10% to 15%. Time point of the sample: patch test 1, 2 weeks after DPC sensitization. Described treatment: therapeutic diphenylcyclopropenone sensitization with weekly scalp DPC.

The sequences come from whole blood, collected in connection with sensitization to the hapten diphenylcyclopropenone (DPC). The sequence derives from a woman in her 40s with alopecia areata. Some clones in this sample may be carry-over from other donors' samples. The J gene is TRBJ1-3, the V gene TRBV5-5; possibly TRBD1 for D (5 bases). This chain's CDR3 is CASSGDGYSGNTIYF. The CDR3 DNA reads TGTGCCAGCAGCGGGGACGGGTACTCTGGAAACACCATATATTTT.